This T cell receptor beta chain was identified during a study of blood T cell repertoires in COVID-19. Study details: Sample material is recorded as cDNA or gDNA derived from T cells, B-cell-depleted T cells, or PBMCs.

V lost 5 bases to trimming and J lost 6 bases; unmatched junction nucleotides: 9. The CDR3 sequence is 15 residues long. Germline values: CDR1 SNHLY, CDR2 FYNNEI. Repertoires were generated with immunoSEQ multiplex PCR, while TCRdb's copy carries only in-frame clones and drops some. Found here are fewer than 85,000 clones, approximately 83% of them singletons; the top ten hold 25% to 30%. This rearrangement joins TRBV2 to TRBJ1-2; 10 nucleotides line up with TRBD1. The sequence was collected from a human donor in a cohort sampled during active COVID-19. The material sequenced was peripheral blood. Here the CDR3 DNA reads TGTGCCAGCAGTAGAACCGGGACAGGGGCCAATGGCTACACCTTC. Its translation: CASSRTGTGANGYTF.